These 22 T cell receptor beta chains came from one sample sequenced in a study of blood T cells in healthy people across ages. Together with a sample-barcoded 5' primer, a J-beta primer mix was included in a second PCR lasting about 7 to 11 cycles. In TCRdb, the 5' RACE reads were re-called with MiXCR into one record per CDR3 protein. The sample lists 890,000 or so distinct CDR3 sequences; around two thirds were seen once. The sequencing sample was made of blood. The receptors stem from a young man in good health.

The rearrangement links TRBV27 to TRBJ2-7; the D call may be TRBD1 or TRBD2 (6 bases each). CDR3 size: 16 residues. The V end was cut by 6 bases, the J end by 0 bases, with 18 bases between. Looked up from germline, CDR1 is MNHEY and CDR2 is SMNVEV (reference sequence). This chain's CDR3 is CASSPVGGDPSYEQYF. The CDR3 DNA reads TGTGCCAGCAGCCCCGTGGGGGGCGACCCCTCCTACGAGCAGTACTTC.

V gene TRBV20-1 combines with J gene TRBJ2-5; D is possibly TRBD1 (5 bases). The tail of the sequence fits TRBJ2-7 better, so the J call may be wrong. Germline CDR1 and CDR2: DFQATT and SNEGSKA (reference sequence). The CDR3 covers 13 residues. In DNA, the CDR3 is TGCAGTGCTACAGGGCGACTCTCCTACGAGCAGTACTTC. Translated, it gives CSATGRLSYEQYF.

The CDR3 loop reads CSARRTSGSNTGELFF. For the CDR3, the DNA is TGCAGTGCTAGACGGACTAGCGGATCGAACACCGGGGAGCTGTTTTTT. This chain uses TRBV20-1 with TRBJ2-2, with 10 bases aligning to TRBD2. V was clipped by 2 bases and J by 0 bases; unmatched bases: 3. CDR1 is DFQATT and CDR2 is SNEGSKA in the germline V gene (reference sequence). The CDR3 covers 16 residues.

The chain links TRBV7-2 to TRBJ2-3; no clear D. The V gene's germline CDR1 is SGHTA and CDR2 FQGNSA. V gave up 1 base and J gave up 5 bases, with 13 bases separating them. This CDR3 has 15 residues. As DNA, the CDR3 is TGTGCCAGCAGCTTAGAGACTTCCCCGAGAGATACGCAGTATTTT. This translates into CASSLETSPRDTQYF.

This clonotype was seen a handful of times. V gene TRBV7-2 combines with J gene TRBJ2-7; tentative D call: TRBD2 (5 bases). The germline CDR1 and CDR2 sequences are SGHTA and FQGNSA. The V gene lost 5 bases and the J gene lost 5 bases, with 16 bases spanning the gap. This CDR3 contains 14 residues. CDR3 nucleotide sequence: TGTGCCAGCAGCCCAGAAGTGACTACACACGAGCAGTACTTC. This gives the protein CASSPEVTTHEQYF.

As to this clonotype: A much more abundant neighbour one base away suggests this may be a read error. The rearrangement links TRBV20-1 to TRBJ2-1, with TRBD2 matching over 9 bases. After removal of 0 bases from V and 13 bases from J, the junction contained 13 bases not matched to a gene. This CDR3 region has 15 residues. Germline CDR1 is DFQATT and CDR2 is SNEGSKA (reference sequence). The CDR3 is CSARDWASGDETQFF. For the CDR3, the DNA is TGCAGTGCTAGAGATTGGGCTAGCGGGGACGAGACCCAGTTCTTC.

Here the CDR3 DNA reads TGTGCCAGCACGTTTCGCGGGGGGCTTACCGGGGAGCTGTTTTTT. Translation: CASTFRGGLTGELFF. V is TRBV27 and J is TRBJ2-2, with 8 bases fitting TRBD2. Trimming cost V 7 bases and J 5 bases; bases outside gene matches: 9. Germline CDR1 is MNHEY and CDR2 is SMNVEV (reference sequence). CDR3 size: 15 residues.

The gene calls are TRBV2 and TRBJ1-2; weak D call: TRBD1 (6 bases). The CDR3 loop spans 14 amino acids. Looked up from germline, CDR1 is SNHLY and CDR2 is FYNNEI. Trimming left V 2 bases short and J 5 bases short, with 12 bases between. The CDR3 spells CASSETGPSYGYTF. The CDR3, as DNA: TGTGCCAGCAGTGAAACAGGGCCTTCTTATGGCTACACCTTC.

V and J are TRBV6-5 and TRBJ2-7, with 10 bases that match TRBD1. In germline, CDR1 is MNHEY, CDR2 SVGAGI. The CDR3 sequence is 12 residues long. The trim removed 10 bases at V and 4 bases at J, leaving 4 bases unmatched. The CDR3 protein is CATGTGAYEQYF. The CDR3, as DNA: TGTGCCACCGGGACAGGGGCTTACGAGCAGTACTTC.

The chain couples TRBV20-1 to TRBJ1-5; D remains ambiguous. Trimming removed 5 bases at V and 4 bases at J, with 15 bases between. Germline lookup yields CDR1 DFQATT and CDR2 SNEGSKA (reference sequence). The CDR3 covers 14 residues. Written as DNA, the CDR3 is TGCAGTGCTTCCGGGCACAAAGGGAATCAGCCCCAGCATTTT. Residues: CSASGHKGNQPQHF.

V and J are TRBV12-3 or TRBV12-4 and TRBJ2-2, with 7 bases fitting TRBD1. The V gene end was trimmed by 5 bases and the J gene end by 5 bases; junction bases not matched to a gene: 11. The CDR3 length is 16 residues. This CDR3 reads CASSPDRERRTGELFF. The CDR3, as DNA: TGTGCCAGCAGTCCCGACAGGGAGAGAAGGACCGGGGAGCTGTTTTTT.

The CDR3 sequence: CASRKLAGVRDTQYF. For the CDR3, the DNA is TGCGCCAGCCGTAAGTTAGCGGGGGTTCGAGATACGCAGTATTTT. The chain has TRBV4-3 and TRBJ2-3; 9 bases are shared with TRBD2. V lost 8 bases to trimming and J lost 5 bases; unmatched junction nucleotides: 11. Germline V gene data show CDR1 as LGHNA and CDR2 as YSLEER. There are 15 residues in the CDR3.

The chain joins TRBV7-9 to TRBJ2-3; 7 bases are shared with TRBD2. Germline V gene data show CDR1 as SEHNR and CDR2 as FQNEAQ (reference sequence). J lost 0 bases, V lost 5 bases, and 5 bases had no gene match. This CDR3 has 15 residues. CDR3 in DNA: TGTGCCAGCAGCCATGGCGGGAGTAGCACAGATACGCAGTATTTT. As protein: CASSHGGSSTDTQYF.

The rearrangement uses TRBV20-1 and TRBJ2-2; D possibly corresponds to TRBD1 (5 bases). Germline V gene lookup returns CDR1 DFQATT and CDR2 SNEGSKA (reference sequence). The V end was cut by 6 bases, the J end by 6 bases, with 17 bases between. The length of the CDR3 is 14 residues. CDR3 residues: CSAPLDRRAGELFF. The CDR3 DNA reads TGCAGTGCGCCCCTTGACAGACGGGCCGGGGAGCTGTTTTTT.

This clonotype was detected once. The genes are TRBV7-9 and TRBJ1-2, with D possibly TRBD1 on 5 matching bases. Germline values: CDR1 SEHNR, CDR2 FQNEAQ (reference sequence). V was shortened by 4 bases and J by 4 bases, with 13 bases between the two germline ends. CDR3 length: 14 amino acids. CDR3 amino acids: CASSSTGFRYGYTF. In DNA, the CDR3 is TGTGCCAGCAGCTCAACAGGATTTCGCTATGGCTACACCTTC. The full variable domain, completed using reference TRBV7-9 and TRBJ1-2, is DTGVSQNPRHKITKRGQNVTFRCDPISEHNRLYWYRQTLGQGPEFLTYFQNEAQLEKSRLLSDRFSAERPKGSFSTLEIQRTEQGDSAMYLCASSSTGFRYGYTFGSGTRLTVV.

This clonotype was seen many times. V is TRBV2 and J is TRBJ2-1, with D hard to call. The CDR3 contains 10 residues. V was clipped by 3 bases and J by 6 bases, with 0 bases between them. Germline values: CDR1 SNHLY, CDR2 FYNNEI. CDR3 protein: CASSDNEQFF. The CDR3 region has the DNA TGTGCCAGCAGTGACAATGAGCAGTTCTTC.

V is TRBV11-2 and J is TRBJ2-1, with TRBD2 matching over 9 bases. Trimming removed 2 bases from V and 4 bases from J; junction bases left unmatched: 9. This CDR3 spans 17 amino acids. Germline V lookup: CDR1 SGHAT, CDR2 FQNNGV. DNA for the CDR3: TGTGCCAGCAGCTTAACAGCGGGGGGCCTAGAATACAATGAGCAGTTCTTC. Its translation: CASSLTAGGLEYNEQFF.

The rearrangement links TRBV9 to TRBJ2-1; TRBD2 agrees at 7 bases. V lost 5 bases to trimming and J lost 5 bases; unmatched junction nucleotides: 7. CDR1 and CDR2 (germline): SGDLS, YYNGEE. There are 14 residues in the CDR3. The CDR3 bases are TGTGCCAGCAGTGGGAGGGTGCGGGACAATGAGCAGTTCTTC. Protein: CASSGRVRDNEQFF. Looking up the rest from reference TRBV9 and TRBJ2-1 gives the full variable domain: DSGVTQTPKHLITATGQRVTLRCSPRSGDLSVYWYQQSLDQGLQFLIQYYNGEERAKGNILERFSAQQFPDLHSELNLSSLELGDSALYFCASSGRVRDNEQFFGPGTRLTVL.

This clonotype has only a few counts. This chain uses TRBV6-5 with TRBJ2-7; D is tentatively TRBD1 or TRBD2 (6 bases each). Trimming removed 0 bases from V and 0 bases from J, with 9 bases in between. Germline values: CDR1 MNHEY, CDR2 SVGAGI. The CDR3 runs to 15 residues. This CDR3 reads CASSYSGGHSYEQYF. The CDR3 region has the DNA TGTGCCAGCAGTTACTCCGGGGGCCACTCCTACGAGCAGTACTTC.

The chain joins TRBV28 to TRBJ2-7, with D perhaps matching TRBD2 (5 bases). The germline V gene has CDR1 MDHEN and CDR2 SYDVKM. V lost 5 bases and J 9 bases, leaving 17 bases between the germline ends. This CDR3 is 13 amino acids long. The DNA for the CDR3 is TGTGCCAGCAGTCGCAACCTCGGTCGGGGGCAGTACTTC. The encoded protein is CASSRNLGRGQYF.

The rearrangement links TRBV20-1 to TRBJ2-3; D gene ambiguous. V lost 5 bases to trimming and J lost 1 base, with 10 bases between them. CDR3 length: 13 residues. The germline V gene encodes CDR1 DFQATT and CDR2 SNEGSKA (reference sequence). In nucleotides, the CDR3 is TGCAGTGCTCCCGGCGAGGGCACAGATACGCAGTATTTT. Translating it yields CSAPGEGTDTQYF.

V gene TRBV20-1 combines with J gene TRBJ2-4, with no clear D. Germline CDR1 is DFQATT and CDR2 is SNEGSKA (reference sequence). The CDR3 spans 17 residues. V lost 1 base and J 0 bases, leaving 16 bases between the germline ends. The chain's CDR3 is CSARARSQLVAKNIQYF. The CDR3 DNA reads TGCAGTGCTAGAGCACGAAGTCAACTTGTAGCCAAAAACATTCAGTACTTC.